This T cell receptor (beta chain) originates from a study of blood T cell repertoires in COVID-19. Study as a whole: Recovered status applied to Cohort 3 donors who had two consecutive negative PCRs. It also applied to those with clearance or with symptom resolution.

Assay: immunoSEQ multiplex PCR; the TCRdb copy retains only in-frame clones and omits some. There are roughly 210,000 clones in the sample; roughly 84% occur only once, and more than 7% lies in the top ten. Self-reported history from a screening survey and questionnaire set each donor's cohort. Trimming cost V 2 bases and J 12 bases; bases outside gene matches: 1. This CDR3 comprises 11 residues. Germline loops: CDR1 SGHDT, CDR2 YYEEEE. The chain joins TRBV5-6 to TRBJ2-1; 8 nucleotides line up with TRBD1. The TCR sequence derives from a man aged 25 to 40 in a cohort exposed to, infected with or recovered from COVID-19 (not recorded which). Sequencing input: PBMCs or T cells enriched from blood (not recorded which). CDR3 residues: CASSFDRGQFF. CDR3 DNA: TGTGCCAGCAGCTTCGACAGGGGGCAGTTCTTC.